A selection of T cell receptor beta chains follows, all from one sample in a study of T-cell memory formation after mild COVID-19. MiXCR was run by TCRdb on the 5' RACE reads, yielding one entry per CDR3 protein. The sample yields under 250,000 distinct CDR3 sequences, over 9.5% seen once. The sequenced material came from PBMCs or a T cell subset sorted from them (not recorded which). Receptors originate from a man aged 18-30 years who had mild COVID-19 (a few samples of this study predate the infection). Cell type and time point are not known. Each CDR3 is given with its conserved first and last residue. D genes are given only for firm matches. Expanded clones are given a class, and other clones once, few, many or no size at all.

d_call j_call clone_size v_call cdr3_aa cdr3_nt
TRBD1 TRBJ1-2 many TRBV7-2 CASSATGGTGYTF TGTGCCAGCAGCGCTACAGGGGGCACAGGCTACACCTTC
. TRBJ1-3 . TRBV29-1 CSVERGTGNTIYF TGCAGCGTTGAACGGGGGACTGGAAACACCATATATTTT
. TRBJ2-3 few TRBV28 CASSFVASQSTDTQYF TGTGCCAGCAGTTTCGTGGCTAGCCAGAGCACAGATACGCAGTATTTT
. TRBJ1-6 few TRBV7-2 CASSPGGDTRSPLHF TGTGCCAGCAGCCCCGGAGGGGATACGCGGTCACCCCTCCACTTT
TRBD2 TRBJ2-3 few TRBV7-2 CASSFRAGDTDTQYF TGTGCCAGCAGCTTTCGAGCGGGGGACACAGATACGCAGTATTTT
. TRBJ2-3 . TRBV10-3 CAINERGTQYF TGTGCCATCAACGAGCGAGGTACGCAGTATTTT
. TRBJ1-3 . TRBV10-3 CAISEWLASGNTIYF TGTGCCATCAGTGAGTGGTTAGCCTCTGGAAACACCATATATTTT
. TRBJ1-1 . TRBV7-9 CASSKQGGSGTEAFF TGTGCCAGCAGCAAACAGGGAGGTTCGGGGACTGAAGCTTTCTTT
. TRBJ2-3 . TRBV12-3/TRBV12-4 CASSTDHTRDTQYF TGTGCCAGCAGTACGGACCATACCAGGGATACGCAGTATTTT
. TRBJ1-3 many TRBV7-9 CASSYTRGSSGNTIYF TGTGCCAGCAGCTACACCCGCGGGAGCTCTGGAAACACCATATATTTT
TRBD1 TRBJ1-5 few TRBV6-6 CASTRPGTGVNQPQHF TGTGCCAGCACCCGACCCGGGACAGGGGTAAATCAGCCCCAGCATTTT
. TRBJ2-2 few TRBV2 CASSESAREWPRGTGELFF TGTGCCAGCAGTGAATCGGCCAGGGAATGGCCCCGAGGCACCGGGGAGCTGTTTTTT
. TRBJ1-6 few TRBV5-6 CASSFLDSGSPLHF TGTGCCAGCAGCTTTTTGGATTCTGGATCACCCCTCCACTTT
. TRBJ2-3 many TRBV5-1 CASTQVVGSSTDTQYF TGCGCCAGCACCCAAGTTGTAGGGAGCAGCACAGATACGCAGTATTTT
. TRBJ1-4 . TRBV7-2 CASSLFAEKLFF TGTGCCAGCAGCTTATTCGCAGAAAAACTGTTTTTT
. TRBJ1-2 many TRBV7-8 CASSRGEGQGYTF TGTGCCAGCAGCCGTGGGGAGGGGCAAGGCTACACCTTC
. TRBJ1-2 . TRBV28 CASITGTPARYGYTF TGTGCCAGCATCACCGGGACTCCCGCTCGCTATGGCTACACCTTC
TRBD1 TRBJ1-1 . TRBV6-2/TRBV6-3 CASSEDRGRETEAFF TGTGCCAGCAGTGAAGACAGGGGGCGTGAGACTGAAGCTTTCTTT
. TRBJ1-6 . TRBV7-8 CASRQQPNSPLHF TGTGCCAGCAGACAACAGCCGAATTCACCCCTCCACTTT
. TRBJ2-5 many TRBV27 CASSYNREETQYF TGTGCCAGCAGTTACAACAGGGAAGAGACCCAGTACTTC
. TRBJ2-7 few TRBV18 CASSPPTQDPHEQYF TGTGCCAGCTCACCACCGACGCAGGATCCCCACGAGCAGTACTTC
TRBD1 TRBJ2-1 few TRBV5-5 CASRNRDRSSYNEQFF TGTGCCAGCAGGAACCGGGACAGGAGCTCCTACAATGAGCAGTTCTTC
. TRBJ2-7 many TRBV4-2 CASSQDSGTNSYEQYF TGTGCCAGCAGCCAAGATTCCGGAACTAATTCCTACGAGCAGTACTTC
. TRBJ1-2 few TRBV12-3/TRBV12-4 CASGRTRGMPGYTF TGTGCCAGCGGAAGAACACGGGGGATGCCTGGCTACACCTTC
TRBD1 TRBJ2-1 few TRBV20-1 CSALPGQTLNEQFF TGCAGTGCCCTACCGGGACAGACCCTCAATGAGCAGTTCTTC
. TRBJ2-5 . TRBV5-1 CASSLGYSQETQYF TGCGCCAGCAGCTTGGGTTACAGTCAAGAGACCCAGTACTTC
. TRBJ2-7 few TRBV5-6 CASSRPLRSGEQYF TGTGCCAGCAGCCGCCCGTTGAGGTCCGGCGAGCAGTACTTC
. TRBJ2-5 many TRBV7-2 CASSQRQTQYF TGTGCCAGCAGCCAGCGGCAGACCCAGTACTTC
. TRBJ1-1 few TRBV12-3/TRBV12-4 CASTLGDGGRAFF TGTGCCAGCACCTTGGGGGACGGAGGCCGTGCTTTCTTT
TRBD2 TRBJ2-3 few TRBV20-1 CTGTSGSTDTQYF TGCACAGGAACTAGCGGGAGCACAGATACGCAGTATTTT
TRBD1 TRBJ1-1 once TRBV18 CASSPRQGGNTEAFF TGTGCCAGCTCACCACGGCAGGGGGGGAACACTGAAGCTTTCTTT
TRBD1 TRBJ2-7 few TRBV6-2/TRBV6-3 CASRKQGQGTYEQYF TGTGCCAGCAGAAAGCAGGGACAGGGGACCTACGAGCAGTACTTC
. TRBJ2-1 few TRBV10-3 CATRGAGVNEQFF TGTGCCACCCGGGGGGCCGGAGTCAATGAGCAGTTCTTC
. TRBJ2-1 . TRBV24-1 CATSFGGGYNEQFF TGTGCCACCAGTTTCGGGGGAGGATACAATGAGCAGTTCTTC
. TRBJ2-2 few TRBV24-1 CATSRPNTGELFF TGTGCCACCAGCAGGCCGAACACCGGGGAGCTGTTTTTT
. TRBJ2-5 . TRBV7-2 CASGLGVGETQYF TGTGCCAGCGGCTTAGGGGTCGGGGAGACCCAGTACTTC
TRBD1 TRBJ1-6 . TRBV20-1 CSAVRGQIYNSPLHF TGCAGTGCTGTGCGGGGACAGATTTATAATTCACCCCTCCACTTT
TRBD2 TRBJ2-1 many TRBV7-2 CASSLAGGGRVQFF TGTGCCAGCAGCTTAGCCGGCGGGGGTAGGGTGCAGTTCTTC
. TRBJ1-1 . TRBV7-2 CASSLAEGGRGAFF TGTGCCAGCAGCTTAGCCGAAGGGGGTCGGGGAGCTTTCTTT
TRBD1 TRBJ1-2 . TRBV11-1 CASSDGQGHGYTF TGTGCCAGCAGCGACGGACAGGGCCATGGCTACACCTTC